The 29 T cell receptor beta chains in this list originate from one sample, sequenced in a study of T cell repertoires in cytomegalovirus infection. These receptors lack a known antigen. Via MiXCR, TCRdb re-called the reads, giving one row per CDR3 protein. The sample lists around 70,000 distinct CDR3 sequences; about 27% were seen once. The sample here was CD8+ T cells from cultured PBMCs, taken from culture after CMV antigen stimulation. The receptors come from a human donor in good health (CMV status not recorded). Some clones in this sample may be carry-over from other donors' samples.

Many counts were recorded for this clonotype. V and J are TRBV27 and TRBJ1-5; no reliable D call. Deletions cut 2 bases from V and 2 bases from J, with 10 bases between. Germline V gene data show CDR1 as MNHEY and CDR2 as SMNVEV (reference sequence). The CDR3 totals 15 residues. DNA for the CDR3: TGTGCCAGCAGTTTACGGGTGAAGGGCAATCAGCCCCAGCATTTT. Amino acids: CASSLRVKGNQPQHF.

This clonotype was seen only a few times. This chain uses TRBV11-3 with TRBJ2-4; D is possibly TRBD2 (5 bases). Looked up from germline, CDR1 is SGHNT and CDR2 is YENEEA. The V end lost 7 bases, the J end lost 6 bases, and 13 bases lay between the germline ends. This CDR3 region has 13 residues. The CDR3 DNA sequence: TGTGCCAGCACCAAAGACGGAGGAAACATTCAGTACTTC. Amino acids: CASTKDGGNIQYF.

This chain connects TRBV12-3 or TRBV12-4 to TRBJ1-1; 7 bases line up with TRBD1. The CDR3 sequence is 13 residues long. Losses at the gene ends were 3 bases for V and 7 bases for J; bases not matched to a gene: 5. CDR3 in amino acids: CASSFWDSNEAFF. CDR3 in DNA: TGTGCCAGCAGTTTTTGGGACAGTAATGAAGCTTTCTTT.

To note about this clonotype: One end of the junction is discordant with germline, which a read error may explain. This chain uses TRBV7-7 with TRBJ1-5; 7 nucleotides match TRBD1. Per the germline V gene, CDR1 is SSHAT and CDR2 is FNYEAQ (reference sequence). The CDR3 has 19 residues. Here the CDR3 DNA reads TGTGCTAGCAGCTCATTTCCGGACAGGTCAGTCTGGCAGGATCAGCCCCAGCATTTT. Translation gives CASSSFPDRSVWQDQPQHF.

This clonotype was picked up a small number of times. The chain combines TRBV27 with TRBJ2-6; TRBD1 is a possible D gene (5 bases). From germline, CDR1 is MNHEY and CDR2 SMNVEV (reference sequence). The CDR3 length is 15 residues. Between the trimmed V and J ends, which lost 5 bases and 0 bases, there was a span of 8 bases. The CDR3 DNA reads as TGTGCCAGCAGTGTACAGGCCTCTGGGGCCAACGTCCTGACTTTC. Translation gives CASSVQASGANVLTF.

At least ten counts were recorded for this clonotype. The V call is TRBV24-1, the J call TRBJ2-5, with TRBD1 matching over 7 bases. The CDR3 runs 15 residues. After removal of 4 bases from V and 2 bases from J, the junction contained 6 bases not matched to a gene. Germline V gene data show CDR1 as KGHDR and CDR2 as SFDVKD. This CDR3 reads CATSDRRTGQETQYF. In DNA, the CDR3 is TGTGCCACCAGTGACCGAAGGACAGGTCAAGAGACCCAGTACTTC.

This clonotype turned up a few times. The CDR3 loop reads CASSSQEGRDTQYF. In DNA form, the CDR3 reads TGTGCCAGCAGCTCCCAGGAGGGTAGGGATACGCAGTATTTT. The chain joins TRBV7-9 to TRBJ2-3; maybe TRBD2 (6 bases). With 4 bases removed from V and 6 bases from J, the gap between germline ends came to 14 bases. Germline V gene data show CDR1 as SEHNR and CDR2 as FQNEAQ (reference sequence). The CDR3 loop spans 14 amino acids. Combining the CDR3 with reference TRBV7-9 and TRBJ2-3 gives the whole variable domain DTGVSQNPRHKITKRGQNVTFRCDPISEHNRLYWYRQTLGQGPEFLTYFQNEAQLEKSRLLSDRFSAERPKGSFSTLEIQRTEQGDSAMYLCASSSQEGRDTQYFGPGTRLTVL.

In nucleotides, the CDR3 is TGTGCCAGCGGACGACTAGTGGTGCCCTACGAGCAGTACTTC. This encodes CASGRLVVPYEQYF. The V and J genes are TRBV7-2 and TRBJ2-7, with D possibly matching TRBD2 (6 bases). The V gene lost 8 bases and the J gene lost 2 bases, with 16 bases spanning the gap. This CDR3 has 14 residues. CDR1 is SGHTA, CDR2 FQGNSA, per germline.

V is TRBV4-3 and J is TRBJ2-7; D call uncertain. CDR1 and CDR2 (germline): LGHNA, YSLEER. Trimming took 0 bases from V and 7 from J, leaving 19 bases between them. The CDR3 totals 16 residues. The CDR3 protein is CASSQDPGTNSWEQYF. The CDR3 DNA reads as TGCGCCAGCAGCCAAGATCCAGGTACCAATTCTTGGGAGCAGTACTTC.

V gene TRBV27 combines with J gene TRBJ2-1; D ambiguous. With 3 bases removed from V and 10 bases from J, the gap between germline ends came to 7 bases. Germline V gives CDR1 MNHEY, CDR2 SMNVEV (reference sequence). CDR3 length: 11 residues. Here the CDR3 reads CASSFSREQFF. The CDR3 coding sequence is TGTGCCAGCAGTTTTTCTCGGGAGCAGTTCTTC.

This clonotype has at least ten counts. V gene TRBV4-3 combines with J gene TRBJ1-1; D is perhaps TRBD1 (5 bases). Germline lookup yields CDR1 LGHNA and CDR2 YSLEER. The V end was cut by 3 bases, the J end by 5 bases, with 13 bases between. The CDR3 length is 14 residues. The CDR3 spells CASSHKLGGTEAFF. The CDR3 DNA sequence: TGCGCCAGCAGCCACAAACTCGGGGGGACTGAAGCTTTCTTT.

This clonotype occurred a few times. The chain uses TRBV27 and TRBJ2-1, with 9 bases that match TRBD2. The ends lost 8 bases at V and 8 bases at J; junction bases unmatched: 4. Germline V gene sequence: CDR1 MNHEY, CDR2 SMNVEV (reference sequence). This CDR3 spans 12 amino acids. In nucleotides, the CDR3 is TGTGCCAGCGCGGGAGGGGTCCATGAGCAGTTCTTC. Amino acids: CASAGGVHEQFF.

This clonotype was detected a few times. This chain links TRBV7-2 with TRBJ2-2; TRBD2 agrees at 8 bases. V dropped 2 bases and J dropped 8; count of bases not matched to a gene: 10. From germline, CDR1 is SGHTA and CDR2 FQGNSA. This CDR3 contains 16 residues. CDR3 in DNA: TGTGCCAGCAGCTTAATCGCGGGAGGACGCTATGGGGAGCTGTTTTTT. Its protein product is CASSLIAGGRYGELFF.

V is TRBV6-2 or TRBV6-3 and J is TRBJ1-1; TRBD1 matches at 7 bases. CDR1 is MNHEY and CDR2 is SVGEGT in the germline V gene. Trimming at V came to 6 bases and at J to 4 bases, leaving 8 bases not matched to a gene. The CDR3 loop spans 14 amino acids. The CDR3 protein is CASSSSGGITEAFF. In DNA, the CDR3 is TGTGCCAGCAGCTCATCAGGGGGAATCACTGAAGCTTTCTTT.

The sample holds many counts of this clonotype. The chain carries TRBV27 and TRBJ1-1, with D uncertain. The CDR3 has 14 amino acids. The germline V and J ends were trimmed by 2 bases and 11 bases, with 18 bases remaining between them. In germline, CDR1 is MNHEY, CDR2 SMNVEV (reference sequence). The CDR3 DNA reads TGTGCCAGCAGTTTAGGCAGCGCAGTTAAGATTGCTTTCTTT. Translating it yields CASSLGSAVKIAFF.

This chain's CDR3 is CASSPLGKRLQETQYF. CDR3 in DNA: TGTGCCAGCAGCCCCTTGGGAAAGCGGCTACAAGAGACCCAGTACTTC. The chain recombines TRBV9 with TRBJ2-5; a weak D match, TRBD2 (5 bases). The CDR3 sequence is 16 residues long. The germline V and J ends were trimmed by 4 bases and 2 bases, with 18 bases remaining between them. Looked up from germline, CDR1 is SGDLS and CDR2 is YYNGEE.

The gene calls are TRBV19 and TRBJ2-1; 7 bases are shared with TRBD2. The CDR3 sequence is 15 residues long. Germline trimming cut 4 bases from V and 2 bases from J; bases unmatched to any gene: 5. Germline V gene data show CDR1 as LNHDA and CDR2 as SQIVND (reference sequence). The CDR3 is CASSTERGPYNEQFF. DNA of the CDR3: TGTGCCAGTAGTACAGAGCGGGGTCCCTACAATGAGCAGTTCTTC.

This clonotype was counted only a few times. This chain joins TRBV10-2 and TRBJ2-2; D is possibly TRBD2 (6 bases). The CDR3 spans 15 residues. CDR1 and CDR2 from the germline V gene are WSHSY and SAAADI. The V end was cut by 2 bases, the J end by 4 bases, with 11 bases between. For the CDR3, the DNA is TGCGCCAGCAGTGAGGATTTTAGCGGCACCGGGGAGCTGTTTTTT. Protein: CASSEDFSGTGELFF.

This clonotype was recorded at least ten times. The DNA for the CDR3 is TGTGCCAGCACCCTAGAGGGGCCGACCGGGGAGCTGTTTTTT. Its translation: CASTLEGPTGELFF. V gene TRBV12-3 or TRBV12-4 combines with J gene TRBJ2-2, with D perhaps given as TRBD1 or TRBD2 (5 bases each). CDR3 length: 14 amino acids. V was shortened by 7 bases and J by 5 bases, with 14 bases between the two germline ends.

This clonotype has at least ten counts. This rearrangement joins TRBV12-3 or TRBV12-4 to TRBJ2-7; 10 nucleotides line up with TRBD1. V was clipped by 3 bases and J by 0 bases; unmatched bases: 5. This CDR3 has 16 residues. CDR3 residues: CASSLGQGRGSYEQYF. In DNA, the CDR3 is TGTGCCAGCAGTTTGGGACAGGGGCGGGGCTCCTACGAGCAGTACTTC.

This clonotype was detected a few times. The chain links TRBV5-4 to TRBJ2-7, with D possibly TRBD1 on 5 matching bases. CDR1 and CDR2 from the germline V gene are SGHNT and YYREEE (reference sequence). This CDR3 has 15 residues. The V end was cut by 2 bases, the J end by 1 base, with 13 bases between. CDR3 region: CASSFSGGASYEQYF. DNA of the CDR3: TGTGCCAGCAGCTTTAGTGGTGGGGCTTCCTACGAGCAGTACTTC.

This chain connects TRBV9 to TRBJ1-2, with 8 bases lining up with TRBD1. V was pared by 0 bases and J by 6 bases, with 13 bases of the junction left unmatched. The CDR3 sequence is 17 residues long. Germline V lookup: CDR1 SGDLS, CDR2 YYNGEE. Here the CDR3 DNA reads TGTGCCAGCAGCGTAGCTACTGGGTCAGGGGGCATGGATGGCTACACCTTC. Protein sequence: CASSVATGSGGMDGYTF.

This clonotype was counted only a few times. This chain links TRBV7-9 with TRBJ2-7; TRBD1 is a possible D gene (6 bases). The germline V gene has CDR1 SEHNR and CDR2 FQNEAQ (reference sequence). V lost 7 bases and J 0 bases, leaving 10 bases between the germline ends. The CDR3 extends over 13 amino acids. CDR3 sequence: CASTGQHSYEQYF. CDR3 nucleotide sequence: TGTGCCAGCACTGGACAGCACTCCTACGAGCAGTACTTC.

This clonotype turned up a few times. The rearrangement joins TRBV7-9 to TRBJ2-3; D may be TRBD1 (6 bases). The CDR3 consists of 14 residues. V lost 7 bases and J lost 2, with 13 bases in between. In germline, CDR1 is SEHNR, CDR2 FQNEAQ (reference sequence). The CDR3 is CASTAVGATDTQYF. The CDR3 DNA sequence: TGTGCCAGCACCGCGGTGGGGGCCACAGATACGCAGTATTTT.

This clonotype was seen many times. The CDR3, as DNA: TGTGCCAGCAGCTCAACAGGGTTTAACTATGGCTACACCTTC. It specifies CASSSTGFNYGYTF. The genes are TRBV7-2 and TRBJ1-2; tentatively, D is TRBD1 (6 bases). The length of the CDR3 is 14 residues. Germline V CDR1 and CDR2: SGHTA, FQGNSA. The V end was cut by 4 bases, the J end by 1 base, with 10 bases between.

At least ten counts were recorded for this clonotype. The rearrangement links TRBV7-9 to TRBJ2-5; TRBD2 matches at 9 bases. From germline, CDR1 is SEHNR and CDR2 FQNEAQ (reference sequence). The CDR3 loop spans 16 amino acids. The trim removed 8 bases at V and 1 base at J, leaving 11 bases unmatched. The chain's CDR3 is CASGHQTSGFQETQYF. For the CDR3, the DNA is TGTGCCAGCGGCCACCAAACTAGCGGGTTCCAAGAGACCCAGTACTTC.

This clonotype was seen a handful of times. The genes are TRBV6-2 or TRBV6-3 and TRBJ2-6; D is tentatively TRBD1 or TRBD2 (6 bases each). This CDR3 is built from 18 residues. The germline V gene encodes CDR1 MNHEY and CDR2 SVGEGT. Trimming pared 2 bases from V and 0 bases from J, leaving 14 bases between. CDR3 DNA sequence: TGTGCCAGCAGTTACATTAGGGGGGCCTACTCTGGGGCCAACGTCCTGACTTTC. It is translated as CASSYIRGAYSGANVLTF.

The chain carries TRBV6-2 or TRBV6-3 and TRBJ2-7, with D possibly TRBD2 on 5 matching bases. The CDR3 has 14 residues. Trimming pared 8 bases from V and 0 bases from J, leaving 14 bases between. From germline, CDR1 is MNHEY and CDR2 SVGEGT. This chain's CDR3 is CASRLSGSSYEQYF. The CDR3 bases are TGTGCCAGCCGATTGAGCGGTAGCTCCTACGAGCAGTACTTC.

The CDR3, as DNA: TGCAGCGGGGGGAACAGGGAAGGCTACACCTTC. Translating it yields CSGGNREGYTF. The J gene is TRBJ1-2, the V gene TRBV29-1, with a weak D call TRBD1 (6 bases). This CDR3 has 11 residues. Per the germline V gene, CDR1 is SQVTM and CDR2 is ANQGSEA. V lost 7 bases and J 8 bases, leaving 14 bases between the germline ends.